The 17 T cell receptor beta chains below were found in one sample sequenced in a study of blood T cell repertoires in COVID-19. Assay: immunoSEQ multiplex PCR; the TCRdb copy retains only in-frame clones and omits some. This sample has about 250,000 clones; roughly four fifths occur once, and the top ten carry about 3.9%. Sequences were obtained from PBMCs or T cells enriched from blood (not recorded which). The receptors come from a woman aged 40 to 55 who had been exposed to COVID-19.

This rearrangement joins TRBV27 to TRBJ1-2, with D possibly TRBD1 on 5 matching bases. The CDR3 is made up of 12 amino acids. Germline V gives CDR1 MNHEY, CDR2 SMNVEV (reference sequence). The germline V and J ends were trimmed by 6 bases and 6 bases, with 11 bases remaining between them. The CDR3 nucleotides read TGTGCCAGCAGGGAGGGGTACCATGGCTACACCTTC. Its translation is CASREGYHGYTF.

As concerns this clone: At one boundary the junction diverges from the germline segment, which might be a read error. The rearrangement joins TRBV7-7 to TRBJ2-3; 15 bases agree with TRBD2. Germline assignment: CDR1 SSHAT and CDR2 FNYEAQ (reference sequence). The CDR3 covers 19 residues. The CDR3 loop reads CASSLAPGLAGGPHLAQYF. DNA for the CDR3: TGTGCTAGCAGCTTAGCCCCGGGACTAGCGGGGGGACCGCATTTGGCGCAGTATTTT.

The rearrangement joins TRBV10-3 to TRBJ1-1, with D tentatively TRBD1 (5 bases). This CDR3 has 13 residues. In germline, CDR1 is ENHRY, CDR2 SYGVKD. The germline V and J ends were trimmed by 5 bases and 2 bases, with 9 bases remaining between them. The DNA for the CDR3 is TGTGCCATCAGTACGACAGTAAACACTGAAGCTTTCTTT. It codes for CAISTTVNTEAFF.

This chain uses TRBV7-9 with TRBJ2-7; D is unresolved. CDR1 SEHNR and CDR2 FQNEAQ come from the germline V gene (reference sequence). V lost 5 bases to trimming and J lost 2 bases, with 10 bases between them. The CDR3 contains 13 residues. CDR3 protein: CASSPAVAYEQYF. DNA of the CDR3: TGTGCCAGCAGCCCTGCGGTAGCCTACGAGCAGTACTTC.

The chain recombines TRBV6-5 with TRBJ2-1, with 7 bases lining up with TRBD1. Germline CDR1 MNHEY, CDR2 SVGAGI. This CDR3 is 13 amino acids long. Trimming took 7 bases from V and 4 from J; bases not matched to a gene: 4. CDR3 DNA: TGTGCCAGCACAAACAGGGGATACAATGAGCAGTTCTTC. Translation gives CASTNRGYNEQFF.

This chain joins TRBV9 and TRBJ1-1; D not certain. Germline CDR1 and CDR2: SGDLS and YYNGEE. This CDR3 has 14 amino acids. Trimming took off 0 bases at V and 3 bases at J, with 9 bases between the two ends. This chain's CDR3 is CASSVVGSYTEAFF. CDR3 coding DNA: TGTGCCAGCAGCGTAGTGGGCAGCTACACTGAAGCTTTCTTT. The full variable domain, rest sourced from reference TRBV9 and TRBJ1-1, is DSGVTQTPKHLITATGQRVTLRCSPRSGDLSVYWYQQSLDQGLQFLIQYYNGEERAKGNILERFSAQQFPDLHSELNLSSLELGDSALYFCASSVVGSYTEAFFGQGTRLTVV.

The V call is TRBV3-1 (or the pseudogene TRBV3-2), the J call TRBJ1-4; 7 positions agree with TRBD1. V shed 5 bases, J shed 5 bases, and the junction held 11 bases outside the gene matches. CDR1 and CDR2 from the germline V gene are LGHDT and YNNKEL (reference sequence). The CDR3 has 16 amino acids. CDR3 loop: CASSYLGQAGNEKLFF. CDR3 coding DNA: TGTGCCAGCAGCTACCTCGGACAGGCGGGGAATGAAAAACTGTTTTTT.

This clone was observed a few times. The chain couples TRBV5-4 to TRBJ2-1; weak D call: TRBD1 (6 bases). In germline, CDR1 is SGHNT, CDR2 YYREEE (reference sequence). The CDR3 sequence is 14 residues long. Trimming stripped 5 bases from V and 9 bases from J, with 18 bases between. The chain's CDR3 is CASSWQGLNREQFF. The CDR3 DNA follows: TGTGCCAGCAGTTGGCAGGGGTTAAATCGTGAGCAGTTCTTC.

Concerning this clone itself: The sample contains more than one DNA sequence encoding this CDR3. The chain employs TRBV3-1 (or the pseudogene TRBV3-2) and TRBJ2-5; no reliable D call. Trimming took off 0 bases at V and 4 bases at J, with 3 bases between the two ends. Germline V lookup: CDR1 LGHDT, CDR2 YNNKEL (reference sequence). The CDR3 totals 12 residues. The CDR3 DNA reads TGTGCCAGCAGCCAAGATCGAGAGACCCAGTACTTC. As protein: CASSQDRETQYF.

V is TRBV6-6 and J is TRBJ2-5; TRBD1 is a possible D gene (6 bases). In germline, CDR1 is MNHNY, CDR2 SVGAGI (reference sequence). The CDR3 spans 14 residues. V was trimmed by 6 bases and J by 4 bases, leaving 15 bases between them. The DNA for the CDR3 is TGTGCCAGCAGCTCATGGGGGCCGGGAGAGACCCAGTACTTC. This codes for CASSSWGPGETQYF.

V is TRBV28 and J is TRBJ1-5; weak D call: TRBD1 (5 bases). The V and J ends lost 2 bases and 1 base respectively, with 9 bases between them. Germline V CDR1 and CDR2: MDHEN, SYDVKM. The CDR3 consists of 15 residues. In nucleotides, the CDR3 is TGTGCCAGCAGTTTACCGGGGGTCAGCAATCAGCCCCAGCATTTT. It is translated as CASSLPGVSNQPQHF.

The chain carries TRBV19 and TRBJ1-2; D possibly corresponds to TRBD1 (6 bases). The CDR3 has 15 amino acids. Looked up from germline, CDR1 is LNHDA and CDR2 is SQIVND (reference sequence). V was clipped by 1 base and J by 4 bases, with 13 bases between them. The CDR3 nucleotides read TGTGCCAGTAGTATAGCCGGCAGGGGAAGCTATGGCTACACCTTC. This sequence encodes CASSIAGRGSYGYTF.

The V gene is TRBV10-3, the J gene TRBJ1-1; 10 bases fit TRBD1. Germline values: CDR1 ENHRY, CDR2 SYGVKD. The trim removed 6 bases at V and 6 bases at J, leaving 7 bases unmatched. There are 14 residues in the CDR3. The CDR3 loop is CAISRDRGHAEAFF. For the CDR3, the DNA is TGTGCCATCAGCCGAGACAGGGGGCACGCTGAAGCTTTCTTT.

This sequence joins TRBV7-9 and TRBJ2-6, with D hard to call. CDR1 SEHNR and CDR2 FQNEAQ come from the germline V gene (reference sequence). V lost 5 bases and J 0 bases, leaving 11 bases between the germline ends. This CDR3 contains 16 residues. CDR3 residues: CASSRYPSSGANVLTF. DNA for the CDR3: TGTGCCAGCAGCCGCTACCCTAGCTCTGGGGCCAACGTCCTGACTTTC.

V usage is TRBV11-2 and J usage is TRBJ1-4; D is undetermined. Germline V lookup: CDR1 SGHAT, CDR2 FQNNGV. The V gene lost 4 bases and the J gene lost 4 bases, with 4 bases spanning the gap. This CDR3 comprises 12 residues. The CDR3 loop reads CASSSYNEKLFF. The CDR3 region has the DNA TGTGCCAGCAGCTCCTATAATGAAAAACTGTTTTTT.

The chain recombines TRBV28 with TRBJ2-2; 10 nucleotides line up with TRBD1. V shed 4 bases, J shed 7 bases, and the junction held 6 bases outside the gene matches. The CDR3 is made up of 15 amino acids. CDR1 is MDHEN, CDR2 SYDVKM, per germline. CDR3 residues: CASSSQGQGIGELFF. CDR3 nucleotides: TGTGCCAGCAGTTCTCAGGGACAGGGGATCGGGGAGCTGTTTTTT.

The rearrangement links TRBV7-2 to TRBJ1-5; 8 bases agree with TRBD1. This CDR3 region has 17 residues. After removal of 2 bases from V and 6 bases from J, the junction contained 12 bases not matched to a gene. CDR1 is SGHTA, CDR2 FQGNSA, per germline. For the CDR3, the DNA is TGTGCCAGCAGCTTATCGCCTGGACAGGGTAGGACTCAGCCCCAGCATTTT. Translated, it gives CASSLSPGQGRTQPQHF.